What follows describes a single T cell receptor beta chain. The specificity of this receptor is unknown. In total, approximately 700 healthy bone marrow donors made up the cohort. At the time of sampling, all cohort members were nominally healthy, though unrecorded immune exposures were likely present. The donor was CMV seronegative and belonged to the group of more than 300 seronegative cohort members. Each donor provided a peripheral blood sample, and peripheral blood mononuclear cells were used for TCR beta sequencing. Genomic DNA was extracted from the blood cell samples with the Qiagen DNeasy Blood Extraction Kit. Receptor libraries were prepared by the immunoSEQ multiplex PCR assay. For the multiplex PCR, a mixture combining 60 forward primers for TCR Vbeta segments and 13 reverse primers for TCR Jbeta segments was used. A multiplex PCR assay on genomic DNA amplified the CDR3 region of rearranged TCR beta genes. The amplified TCR beta libraries were sequenced on the Illumina HiSeq System as 87-base-pair reads. The authors processed their data as follows. A later analysis counted about 76 million unique TCR beta chains across the 666 repertoires, and some 11 million of these chains were shared by at least two donors. To remove PCR and sequencing errors, raw reads were error-corrected and collapsed into unique sequences using a nearest-neighbor algorithm that merged closely related sequences. CDR3 sequences were aligned to IMGT reference sequences to assign V, D and J gene segments. For a sequence to be retained, at least a six-nucleotide match to both a V gene segment and a J gene segment was required. Rearrangements were called productive when the CDR3 lacked stop codons and stayed in frame with V and J; all others were non-productive. CDR3 was defined by IMGT convention, running from the second conserved V-encoded cysteine to the conserved J-encoded phenylalanine. The earlier analysis of some 600 of the donors excluded sequences that lacked an unambiguous match to a single V gene segment. An earlier analysis of 450 to 650 of the donors called V segments functional above 56.7% productive rearrangements and segregating when the between-donor standard deviation exceeded 5%. A statistical classification framework was built for diagnosing cytomegalovirus status from the catalog of TCR beta chain sequences. A later analysis assigned V and J genes by comparing TCR nucleotide sequences with IMGT/GENE-DB human TR gene sequences. A later analysis assigned CDR3 sequences and most-parsimonious VDJ recombination scenarios with the TCRdist pipeline. A later analysis defined each TCR beta chain by its CDR3 amino acid sequence plus V-gene family, and excluded reads lacking a unique V-gene family. In a later analysis, fewer than 600 highly shared, low-generation-probability nucleotide sequences were removed to address suspected cross-contamination and a sequencing artifact. In a later analysis, a clonal expansion index for each public chain was calculated from normalized within-repertoire ranks of inferred template counts. In a later analysis, generation probabilities were computed with a VDJ recombination model fitted to out-of-frame rearrangements, and the resulting probabilities were checked against IGoR. In a later analysis, hypergeometric tests were used to score TCR-TCR, TCR-HLA and TCR-CMV co-occurrence, with a repertoire-size bias correction applied to TCR pairs. False discovery rates were estimated in a later analysis by permuting HLA or CMV assignments 20 times. In a later analysis, co-occurring TCRs were grouped using DBSCAN, with TCRdist sequence similarity added in when clustering inside HLA-allele-positive subsets. Repertoires with fewer than 30,000 or more than 120,000 public chains, plus five repertoires with anomalous nucleotide sharing, were excluded from co-occurrence clustering. TCRdb re-hosts the immuneACCESS table, in-frame sequences only. Its copies lack some clones; in the studies checked, an unresolved V gene accounts for under half of them, and the cause for the rest is not known. V, J and clone size are those of that table, while D and trimming were read from the DNA. The sample has over 100,000 clones on record. The ten largest clones capture roughly 3.6% of the sample.

This sample is part of a study of cytomegalovirus exposure and HLA in healthy donors (dated by TCRdb to about 2017). For context, the study as a whole: An earlier analysis of 587 of the donors reported over 250 Gb of sequence data and 117 million unique TCR beta sequences obtained from about 179 million T cells. Using immunosequencing, the study profiled T cell repertoires from fewer than 850 subjects and related those repertoires to cytomegalovirus serostatus. About 300 gigabases of sequencing data and some 85 million unique TCR sequences were included in an early release covering 550 to 800 HLA-typed donors. A handful of DR-DQ haplotypes were handled as single units for association and clustering because linkage in the cohort was strong. Every discovery cohort repertoire had been produced on one sequencing platform. In a later analysis, previously published TCR beta repertoires from several hundred donors were re-analyzed and high-resolution HLA genotyping was added so that TCR occurrence patterns could be studied. Of the roughly 400 genotyped donors, approximately 82% fell in the genetic ancestry cluster associated with self-reported Caucasian donors. HLA typing covered class I and class II loci at four-digit resolution. Donor age, sex, ethnicity and CMV serostatus were compiled together with the repertoire data. Along with the roughly 710-subject first cohort, a separate validation cohort of some 130 different subjects was used. In an earlier analysis of 500 to 650 of the donors, high-throughput TCR beta sequencing was used to judge whether each TCR beta V gene segment behaved as functional or pseudogenic. On average, 235,054 unique TCR beta nucleotide sequences were sequenced per donor among roughly 430 genotyped donors of the cohort, with 15% to 20% of those sequences being non-productive. The study combined high-throughput TCR immunosequencing, statistical association of individual TCRs with disease status, and machine learning to predict cytomegalovirus infection status. The study aimed to test whether signatures of past pathogen exposure could be identified by cataloging public T cell receptors. Rather than using new phenotypic data, the later analysis identified candidate immune exposures from TCR beta sequences and from how often those sequences occurred across donors. A later genetic analysis used genome-wide SNP genotypes for 398 of the 666 donors, treating that subset as a discovery cohort. Typing coverage differed by locus: A, B, C, DRB1 and DQB1 were typed in roughly 620-630 donors, DQA1 in 500 to 550, DPA1 in nearly 610, and DPB1 in just under 490. General findings and caveats noted by the study authors: Cytomegalovirus status was reported to be diagnosed by the classifier with high specificity and sensitivity in both the original and validation cohorts. In an earlier analysis of some 500 of the donors, most TCR beta V segments appeared in productive rearrangements about 87% or about 30% of the time, broadly matching IMGT annotations. The cohort was sequenced for TCR beta chains only, and without alpha or paired-chain data the features that could be detected were limited. Most TCR sequences were observed very rarely across donors, whereas some public TCRs were present in many individuals. Because HLA typing was missing for some donors at each locus, association tests included only the typed subset. Some IMGT-functional V segments, including TRBV6-2 and TRBV6-3, could not be distinguished by the 87-base-pair reads and were therefore excluded. A later genetic analysis associated a missense DCLRE1C variant with V-gene and J-gene trimming of TCR beta chains, and an independent cohort replicated the association. Correlated functional status among segregating V segments might be attributable to linkage disequilibrium, but an unknown experimental factor could not be ruled out. Most CMV-associated TCR beta chains appeared to be HLA-restricted in a later analysis, and the HLA associations seemed to be driven largely by CMV exposure. According to a later analysis, TCR association rates differed among HLA loci, with DRB1 alleles showing the most associated TCRs and HLA-C alleles showing the fewest. Several of the top co-occurrence clusters appeared to be linked to parvovirus B19, influenza, CMV and Epstein-Barr virus, according to a later analysis. A later analysis found that HLA-associated TCR beta chains were more clonally expanded and had lower generation probabilities than equally common non-associated chains. Specific HLA alleles were associated with more than 15,000 TCR beta sequences at a false discovery rate of 0.05 in a later analysis. In the study, approximately 160 TCR beta chains were listed as associated with cytomegalovirus. CMV serostatus was the only immune exposure information available for the cohort. Because counts were too low, under 20 rarely observed V segments, including chromosome 9 orphons, were left out of the earlier analysis of several hundred of the donors. The presence/absence analyses assumed that sequencing depth was roughly uniform across donors, and that assumption may not be true. When HLA alleles, especially DR and DQ, strongly co-occurred, attributing TCR associations to individual alleles was difficult. A group of highly shared sequence variants was considered likely to be a technical artifact of the sequencing pipeline. Compared with the roughly 700-donor mean, donors in an Asian-associated ancestry cluster had fewer N-insertions in productive TCRs, according to a later genetic analysis. A further reported finding was that TCR beta sequences accurately predicted the HLA-A and HLA-B alleles for most subjects in the first cohort. In vitro tests confirmed that a few of the cytomegalovirus-associated TCR beta chains recognize cytomegalovirus antigens. The authors suggested that the approach could potentially be generalized to other disease states and immunological phenotypes.

The germline V gene sets CDR1 to SGHNT and CDR2 to YENEEA. The CDR3 covers 15 residues, taking in both the cysteine and the phenylalanine. Solely the CDR3 DNA is kept, with 45 bases framed from the first base. After removal of 5 bases from V and 4 bases from J, the junction retains 4 bases not matched to a gene. Sequenced sample: PBMCs. The clonotype comes from a man aged 25-40 years in good health and CMV-seronegative. The chain was built from TRBV11-3 and TRBJ2-1; 11 bases in the junction line up with TRBD2. The DNA is TGTGCCAGCAGCCCAGGGACTAGCGGTTACAATGAGCAGTTCTTC. This yields the protein CASSPGTSGYNEQFF.